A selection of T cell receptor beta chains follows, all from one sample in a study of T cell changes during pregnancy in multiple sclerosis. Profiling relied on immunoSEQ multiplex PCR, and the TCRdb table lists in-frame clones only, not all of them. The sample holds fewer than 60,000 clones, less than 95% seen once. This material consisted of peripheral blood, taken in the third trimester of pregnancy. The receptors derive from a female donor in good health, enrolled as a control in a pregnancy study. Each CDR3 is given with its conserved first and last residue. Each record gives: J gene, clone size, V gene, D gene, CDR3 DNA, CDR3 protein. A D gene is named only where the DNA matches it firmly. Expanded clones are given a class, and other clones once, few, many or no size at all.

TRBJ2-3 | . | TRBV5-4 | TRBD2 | TGTGCCAGCAGCTCACCGGGACTAGGAGATACGCAGTATTTT | CASSSPGLGDTQYF
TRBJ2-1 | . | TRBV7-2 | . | TGTGCCAGCAGCTCAGGCAGTCCTTACAATGAGCAGTTCTTC | CASSSGSPYNEQFF
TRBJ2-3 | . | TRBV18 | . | TGTGCCAGCTCACCGAGGCAGGGTACAGATACGCAGTATTTT | CASSPRQGTDTQYF
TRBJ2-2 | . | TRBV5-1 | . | TGCGCCAGCAGCTTGGCGGGCGGGGAGCTGTTTTTT | CASSLAGGELFF
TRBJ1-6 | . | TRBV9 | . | TGTGCCAGCAGCACTCCGGGTAATTCACCCCTCCACTTT | CASSTPGNSPLHF
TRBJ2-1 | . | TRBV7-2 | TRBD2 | TGTGCCAGCAGCTTAATTAGCGGGGGTTACAATGAGCAGTTCTTC | CASSLISGGYNEQFF
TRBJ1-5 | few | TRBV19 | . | TGTGCCAGTAGTACGGCCGGGTATAGCAATCAGCCCCAGCATTTT | CASSTAGYSNQPQHF
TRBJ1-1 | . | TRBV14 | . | TGTGCCAGCAGCCGCACGGACAGCTACACTGAAGCTTTCTTT | CASSRTDSYTEAFF
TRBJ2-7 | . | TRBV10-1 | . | TGCGCCAGCAGTGAGTCTTGGTCGCGAGAGCAGTACTTC | CASSESWSREQYF
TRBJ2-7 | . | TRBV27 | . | TGTGCCAGCAGTTTGGGGCGCGCGTACTACGAGCAGTACTTC | CASSLGRAYYEQYF
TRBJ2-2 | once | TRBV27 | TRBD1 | TGTGCCAGCAGTTTACAGGGGGCCGGGGTAACCGGGGAGCTGTTTTTT | CASSLQGAGVTGELFF
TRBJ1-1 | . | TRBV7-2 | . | TGTGCCAGCAGCTTAGTGGGCAAGAACACTGAAGCTTTCTTT | CASSLVGKNTEAFF
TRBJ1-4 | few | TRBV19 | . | TGTGCCAGCGCGGGGAGCCAAATGAAAATGGTGTTTTTT | CASAGSQMKMVFF
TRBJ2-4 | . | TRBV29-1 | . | TGCAGCGGCGAGATAGCCAAAAACATTCAGTACTTC | CSGEIAKNIQYF
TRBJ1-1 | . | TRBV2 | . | TGTGCCAGCAGGACCTACGAGGGCAACACTGAAGCTTTCTTT | CASRTYEGNTEAFF
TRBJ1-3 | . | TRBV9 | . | TGTGCCAGCAGCCCAAGACAGGAGCCGGGAAACACCATATATTTT | CASSPRQEPGNTIYF
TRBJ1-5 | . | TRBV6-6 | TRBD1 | TGTGCCAGCAAAACAGGGGGAGATCAGCCCCAGCATTTT | CASKTGGDQPQHF
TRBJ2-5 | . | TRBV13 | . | TGTGCCAGCAGTCTAAACCAAGAGACCCAGTACTTC | CASSLNQETQYF
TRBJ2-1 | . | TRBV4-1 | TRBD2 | TGCGCCAGCAGCCAAGGTCCGACTAGCGGAATTTACAATGAGCAGTTCTTC | CASSQGPTSGIYNEQFF
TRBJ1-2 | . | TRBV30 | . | TGTGCCTGGAGCGCCTCAACGCGGAACTATGGCTACACCTTC | CAWSASTRNYGYTF
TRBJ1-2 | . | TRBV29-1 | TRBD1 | TGCAGCGTCGGGGACCCGGGACAGACCCTTAACTATGGCTACACCTTC | CSVGDPGQTLNYGYTF
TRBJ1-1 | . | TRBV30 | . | TGTGCCTGGATTTTCGGGAACACTGAAGCTTTCTTT | CAWIFGNTEAFF
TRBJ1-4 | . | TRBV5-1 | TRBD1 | TGCGCCAGCAGCACGGACAGGGGCGACGAAAAACTGTTTTTT | CASSTDRGDEKLFF
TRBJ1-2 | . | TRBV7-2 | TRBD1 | TGTGCCAGCAGCTTCAGCGGGACAGGGAATAACTATGGCTACACCTTC | CASSFSGTGNNYGYTF
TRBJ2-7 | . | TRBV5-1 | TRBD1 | TGCGCCAGCAGCCCGGGACAGGGGCCCTACGAGCAGTACTTC | CASSPGQGPYEQYF